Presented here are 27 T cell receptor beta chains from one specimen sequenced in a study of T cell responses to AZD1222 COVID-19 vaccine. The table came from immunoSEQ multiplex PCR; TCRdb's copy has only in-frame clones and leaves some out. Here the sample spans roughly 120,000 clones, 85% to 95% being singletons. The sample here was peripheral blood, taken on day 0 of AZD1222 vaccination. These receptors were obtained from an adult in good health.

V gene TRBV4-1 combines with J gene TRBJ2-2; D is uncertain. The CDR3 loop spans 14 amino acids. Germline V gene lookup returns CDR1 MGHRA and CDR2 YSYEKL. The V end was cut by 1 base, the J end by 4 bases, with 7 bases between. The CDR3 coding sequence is TGCGCCAGCAGCCAAGGAACGACCACCGGGGAGCTGTTTTTT. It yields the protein CASSQGTTTGELFF.

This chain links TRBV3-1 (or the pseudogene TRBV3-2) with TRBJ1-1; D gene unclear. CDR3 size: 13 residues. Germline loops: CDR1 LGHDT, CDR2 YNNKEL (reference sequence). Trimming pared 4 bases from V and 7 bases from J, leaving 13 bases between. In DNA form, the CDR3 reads TGTGCCAGCAGCCTTGGGAGGGTCGGTGAAGCTTTCTTT. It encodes CASSLGRVGEAFF.

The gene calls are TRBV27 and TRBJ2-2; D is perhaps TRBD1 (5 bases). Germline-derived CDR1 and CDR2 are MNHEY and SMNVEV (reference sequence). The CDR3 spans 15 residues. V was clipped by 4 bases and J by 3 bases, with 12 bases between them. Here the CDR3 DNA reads TGTGCCAGCAGTTGGTTTCAGGGTGACACCGGGGAGCTGTTTTTT. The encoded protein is CASSWFQGDTGELFF.

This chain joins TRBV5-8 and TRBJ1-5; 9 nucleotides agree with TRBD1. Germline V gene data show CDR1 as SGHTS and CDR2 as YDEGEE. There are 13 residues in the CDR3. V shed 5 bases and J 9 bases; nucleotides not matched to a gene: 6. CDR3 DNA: TGTGCCAGCAGGGGGACAGGGTCCATGCCCCAGCATTTT. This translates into CASRGTGSMPQHF.

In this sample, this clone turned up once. This chain's CDR3 is CASSLRGQAFF. CDR3 nucleotide sequence: TGTGCCAGCAGCCTCCGAGGCCAAGCTTTCTTT. The chain joins TRBV12-3 or TRBV12-4 to TRBJ1-1; D remains ambiguous. Trimming took 6 bases from V and 9 from J, leaving 11 bases between them. This CDR3 is 11 amino acids long.

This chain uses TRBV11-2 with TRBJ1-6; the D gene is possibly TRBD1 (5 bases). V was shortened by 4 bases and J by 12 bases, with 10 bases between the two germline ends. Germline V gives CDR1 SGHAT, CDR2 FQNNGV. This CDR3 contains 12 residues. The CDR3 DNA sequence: TGTGCCAGCAGCTCCGGGGGAGGACCCCTCCACTTT. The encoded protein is CASSSGGGPLHF. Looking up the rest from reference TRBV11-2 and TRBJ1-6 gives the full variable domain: EAGVAQSPRYKIIEKRQSVAFWCNPISGHATLYWYQQILGQGPKLLIQFQNNGVVDDSQLPKDRFSAERLKGVDSTLKIQPAKLEDSAVYLCASSSGGGPLHFGNGTRLTVT.

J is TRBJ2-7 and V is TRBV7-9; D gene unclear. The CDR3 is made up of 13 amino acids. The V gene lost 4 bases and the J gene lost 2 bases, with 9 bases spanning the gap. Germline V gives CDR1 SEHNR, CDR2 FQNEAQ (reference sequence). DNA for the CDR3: TGTGCCAGCAGCTCCGACGGAACCTACGAGCAGTACTTC. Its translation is CASSSDGTYEQYF.

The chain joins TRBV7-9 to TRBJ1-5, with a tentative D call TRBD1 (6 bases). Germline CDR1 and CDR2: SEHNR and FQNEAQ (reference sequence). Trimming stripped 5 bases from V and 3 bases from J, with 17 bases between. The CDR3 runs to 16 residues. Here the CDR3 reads CASSTSQGSANQPQHF. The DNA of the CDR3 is TGTGCCAGCAGCACATCACAGGGAAGTGCCAATCAGCCCCAGCATTTT.

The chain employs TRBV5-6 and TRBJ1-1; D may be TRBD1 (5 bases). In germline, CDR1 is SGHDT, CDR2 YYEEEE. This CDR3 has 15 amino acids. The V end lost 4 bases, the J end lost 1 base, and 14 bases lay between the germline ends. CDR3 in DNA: TGTGCCAGCAGCCCCGTTATAGGGGAGAACACTGAAGCTTTCTTT. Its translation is CASSPVIGENTEAFF.

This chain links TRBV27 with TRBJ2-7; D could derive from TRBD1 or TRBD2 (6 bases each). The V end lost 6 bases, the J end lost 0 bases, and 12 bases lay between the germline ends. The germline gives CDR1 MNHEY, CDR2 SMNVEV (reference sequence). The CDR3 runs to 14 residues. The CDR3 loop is CASRLRGHSYEQYF. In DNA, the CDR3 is TGTGCCAGCAGGCTACGGGGGCACTCCTACGAGCAGTACTTC.

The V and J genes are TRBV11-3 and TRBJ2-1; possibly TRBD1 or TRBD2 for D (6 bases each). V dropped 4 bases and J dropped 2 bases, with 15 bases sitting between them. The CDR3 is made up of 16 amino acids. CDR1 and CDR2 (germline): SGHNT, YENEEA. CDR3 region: CASSSAWGAAYNEQFF. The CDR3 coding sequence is TGTGCCAGCAGCTCCGCGTGGGGGGCCGCCTACAATGAGCAGTTCTTC.

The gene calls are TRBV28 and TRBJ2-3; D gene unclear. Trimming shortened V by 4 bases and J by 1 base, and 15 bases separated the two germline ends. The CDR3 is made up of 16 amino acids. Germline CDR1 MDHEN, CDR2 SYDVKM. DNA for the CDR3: TGTGCCAGCAGTTCGTCCCTCCTCGAAGGCACAGATACGCAGTATTTT. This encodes CASSSSLLEGTDTQYF. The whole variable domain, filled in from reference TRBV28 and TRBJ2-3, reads DVKVTQSSRYLVKRTGEKVFLECVQDMDHENMFWYRQDPGLGLRLIYFSYDVKMKEKGDIPEGYSVSREKKERFSLILESASTNQTSMYLCASSSSLLEGTDTQYFGPGTRLTVL.

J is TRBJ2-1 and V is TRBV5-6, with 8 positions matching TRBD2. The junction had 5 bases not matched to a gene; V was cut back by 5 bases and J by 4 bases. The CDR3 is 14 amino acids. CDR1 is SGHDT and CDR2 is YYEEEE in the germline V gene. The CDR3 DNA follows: TGTGCCAGCAGGCGGGGGGCCGTATACAATGAGCAGTTCTTC. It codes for CASRRGAVYNEQFF.

The CDR3 bases are TGTGCCAGCAGCCCGAGACAGTTCTCTGGAAACACCATATATTTT. Protein product: CASSPRQFSGNTIYF. This sequence joins TRBV7-8 and TRBJ1-3; D might be TRBD1 (5 bases). The V end was cut by 5 bases, the J end by 0 bases, with 11 bases between. The length of the CDR3 is 15 residues. Germline loops: CDR1 SGHVS, CDR2 FQNEAQ.

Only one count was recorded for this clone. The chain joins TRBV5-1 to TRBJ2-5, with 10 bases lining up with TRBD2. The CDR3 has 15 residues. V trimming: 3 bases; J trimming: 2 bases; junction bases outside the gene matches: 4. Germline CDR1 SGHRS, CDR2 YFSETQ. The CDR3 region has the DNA TGCGCCAGCAGCTCAGGACTAGCGGCACAAGAGACCCAGTACTTC. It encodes CASSSGLAAQETQYF. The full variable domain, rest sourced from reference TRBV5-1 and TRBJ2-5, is KAGVTQTPRYLIKTRGQQVTLSCSPISGHRSVSWYQQTPGQGLQFLFEYFSETQRNKGNFPGRFSGRQFSNSRSEMNVSTLELGDSALYLCASSSGLAAQETQYFGPGTRLLVL.

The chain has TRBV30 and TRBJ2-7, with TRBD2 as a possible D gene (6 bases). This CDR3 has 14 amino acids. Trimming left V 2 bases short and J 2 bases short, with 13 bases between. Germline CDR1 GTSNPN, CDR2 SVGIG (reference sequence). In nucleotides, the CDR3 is TGTGCCTGGAGTCCCCTAGCGACCGCCTACGAGCAGTACTTC. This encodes CAWSPLATAYEQYF.

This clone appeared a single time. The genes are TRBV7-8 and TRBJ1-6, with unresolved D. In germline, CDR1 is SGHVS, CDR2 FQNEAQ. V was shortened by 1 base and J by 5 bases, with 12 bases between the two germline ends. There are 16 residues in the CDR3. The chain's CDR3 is CASSLEVTVNNSPLHF. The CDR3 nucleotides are TGTGCCAGCAGCTTAGAGGTTACGGTAAATAATTCACCCCTCCACTTT.

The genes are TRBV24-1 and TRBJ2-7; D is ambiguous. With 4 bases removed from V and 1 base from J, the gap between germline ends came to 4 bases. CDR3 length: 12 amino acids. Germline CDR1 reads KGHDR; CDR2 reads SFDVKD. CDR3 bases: TGTGCCACCAGTGACAGTTCCTACGAGCAGTACTTC. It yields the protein CATSDSSYEQYF.

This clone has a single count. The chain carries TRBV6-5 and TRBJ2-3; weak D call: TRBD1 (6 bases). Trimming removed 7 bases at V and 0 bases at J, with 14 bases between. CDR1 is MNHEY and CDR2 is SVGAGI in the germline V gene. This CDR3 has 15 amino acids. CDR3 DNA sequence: TGTGCCAGCATCCTTCTTACAGGGAGCACAGATACGCAGTATTTT. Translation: CASILLTGSTDTQYF.

CDR3 residues: CASSLESRDAYNEQFF. In DNA, the CDR3 is TGCGCCAGCAGCTTGGAATCGCGGGACGCTTACAATGAGCAGTTCTTC. V usage is TRBV5-1 and J usage is TRBJ2-1, with D possibly matching TRBD2 (6 bases). The CDR3 runs to 16 residues. Germline assignment: CDR1 SGHRS and CDR2 YFSETQ. V was trimmed by 0 bases and J by 4 bases, leaving 14 bases between them. Complete variable domain (other parts from reference TRBV5-1 and TRBJ2-1): KAGVTQTPRYLIKTRGQQVTLSCSPISGHRSVSWYQQTPGQGLQFLFEYFSETQRNKGNFPGRFSGRQFSNSRSEMNVSTLELGDSALYLCASSLESRDAYNEQFFGPGTRLTVL.

For the CDR3, the DNA is TGTGCCAGCAGCGAAAGGTGGGGGGGCAATTCACCCCTCCACTTT. Its protein is CASSERWGGNSPLHF. J is TRBJ1-6 and V is TRBV7-2; maybe TRBD1 (6 bases). The V gene lost 5 bases and the J gene lost 7 bases, with 15 bases spanning the gap. CDR3 size: 15 residues. Germline loops: CDR1 SGHTA, CDR2 FQGNSA.

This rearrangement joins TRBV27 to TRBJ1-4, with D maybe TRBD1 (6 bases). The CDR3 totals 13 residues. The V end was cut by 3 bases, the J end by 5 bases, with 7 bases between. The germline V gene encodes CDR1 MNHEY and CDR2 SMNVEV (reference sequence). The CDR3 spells CASSFTGNEKLFF. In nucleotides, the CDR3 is TGTGCCAGCAGTTTTACAGGGAATGAAAAACTGTTTTTT. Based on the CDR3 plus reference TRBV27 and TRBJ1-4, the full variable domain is EAQVTQNPRYLITVTGKKLTVTCSQNMNHEYMSWYRQDPGLGLRQIYYSMNVEVTDKGDVPEGYKVSRKEKRNFPLILESPSPNQTSLYFCASSFTGNEKLFFGSGTQLSVL.

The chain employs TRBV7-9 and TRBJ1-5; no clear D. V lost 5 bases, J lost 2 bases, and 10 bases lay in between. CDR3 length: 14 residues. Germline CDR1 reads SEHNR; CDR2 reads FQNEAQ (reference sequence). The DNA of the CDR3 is TGTGCCAGCAGCCTGCAGGAGGGCAATCAGCCCCAGCATTTT. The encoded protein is CASSLQEGNQPQHF.

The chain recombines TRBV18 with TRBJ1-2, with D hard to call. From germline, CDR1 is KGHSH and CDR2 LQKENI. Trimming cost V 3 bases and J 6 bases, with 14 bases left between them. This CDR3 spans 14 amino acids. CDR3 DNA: TGTGCCAGCTCACCGTCCGGCCAGGCCCATGGCTACACCTTC. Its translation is CASSPSGQAHGYTF.

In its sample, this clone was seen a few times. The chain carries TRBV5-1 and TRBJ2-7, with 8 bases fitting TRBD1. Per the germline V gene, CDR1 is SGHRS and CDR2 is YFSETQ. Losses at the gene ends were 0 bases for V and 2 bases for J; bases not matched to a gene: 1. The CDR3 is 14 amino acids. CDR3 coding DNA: TGCGCCAGCAGCTTGGTGGGACAGGCCTACGAGCAGTACTTC. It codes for CASSLVGQAYEQYF.

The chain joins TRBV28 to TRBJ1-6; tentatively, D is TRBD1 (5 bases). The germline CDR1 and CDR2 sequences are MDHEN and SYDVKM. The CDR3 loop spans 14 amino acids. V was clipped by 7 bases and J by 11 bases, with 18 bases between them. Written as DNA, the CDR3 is TGTGCCAGCACCGTCCCGAGGGGTCTCACACCCCTCCACTTT. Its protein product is CASTVPRGLTPLHF.

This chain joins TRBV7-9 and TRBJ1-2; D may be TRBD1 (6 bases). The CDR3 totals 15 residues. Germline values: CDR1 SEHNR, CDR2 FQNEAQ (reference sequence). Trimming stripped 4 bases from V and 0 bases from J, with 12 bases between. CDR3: CASSSTAGANYGYTF. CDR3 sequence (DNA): TGTGCCAGCAGCTCGACGGCAGGGGCTAACTATGGCTACACCTTC.